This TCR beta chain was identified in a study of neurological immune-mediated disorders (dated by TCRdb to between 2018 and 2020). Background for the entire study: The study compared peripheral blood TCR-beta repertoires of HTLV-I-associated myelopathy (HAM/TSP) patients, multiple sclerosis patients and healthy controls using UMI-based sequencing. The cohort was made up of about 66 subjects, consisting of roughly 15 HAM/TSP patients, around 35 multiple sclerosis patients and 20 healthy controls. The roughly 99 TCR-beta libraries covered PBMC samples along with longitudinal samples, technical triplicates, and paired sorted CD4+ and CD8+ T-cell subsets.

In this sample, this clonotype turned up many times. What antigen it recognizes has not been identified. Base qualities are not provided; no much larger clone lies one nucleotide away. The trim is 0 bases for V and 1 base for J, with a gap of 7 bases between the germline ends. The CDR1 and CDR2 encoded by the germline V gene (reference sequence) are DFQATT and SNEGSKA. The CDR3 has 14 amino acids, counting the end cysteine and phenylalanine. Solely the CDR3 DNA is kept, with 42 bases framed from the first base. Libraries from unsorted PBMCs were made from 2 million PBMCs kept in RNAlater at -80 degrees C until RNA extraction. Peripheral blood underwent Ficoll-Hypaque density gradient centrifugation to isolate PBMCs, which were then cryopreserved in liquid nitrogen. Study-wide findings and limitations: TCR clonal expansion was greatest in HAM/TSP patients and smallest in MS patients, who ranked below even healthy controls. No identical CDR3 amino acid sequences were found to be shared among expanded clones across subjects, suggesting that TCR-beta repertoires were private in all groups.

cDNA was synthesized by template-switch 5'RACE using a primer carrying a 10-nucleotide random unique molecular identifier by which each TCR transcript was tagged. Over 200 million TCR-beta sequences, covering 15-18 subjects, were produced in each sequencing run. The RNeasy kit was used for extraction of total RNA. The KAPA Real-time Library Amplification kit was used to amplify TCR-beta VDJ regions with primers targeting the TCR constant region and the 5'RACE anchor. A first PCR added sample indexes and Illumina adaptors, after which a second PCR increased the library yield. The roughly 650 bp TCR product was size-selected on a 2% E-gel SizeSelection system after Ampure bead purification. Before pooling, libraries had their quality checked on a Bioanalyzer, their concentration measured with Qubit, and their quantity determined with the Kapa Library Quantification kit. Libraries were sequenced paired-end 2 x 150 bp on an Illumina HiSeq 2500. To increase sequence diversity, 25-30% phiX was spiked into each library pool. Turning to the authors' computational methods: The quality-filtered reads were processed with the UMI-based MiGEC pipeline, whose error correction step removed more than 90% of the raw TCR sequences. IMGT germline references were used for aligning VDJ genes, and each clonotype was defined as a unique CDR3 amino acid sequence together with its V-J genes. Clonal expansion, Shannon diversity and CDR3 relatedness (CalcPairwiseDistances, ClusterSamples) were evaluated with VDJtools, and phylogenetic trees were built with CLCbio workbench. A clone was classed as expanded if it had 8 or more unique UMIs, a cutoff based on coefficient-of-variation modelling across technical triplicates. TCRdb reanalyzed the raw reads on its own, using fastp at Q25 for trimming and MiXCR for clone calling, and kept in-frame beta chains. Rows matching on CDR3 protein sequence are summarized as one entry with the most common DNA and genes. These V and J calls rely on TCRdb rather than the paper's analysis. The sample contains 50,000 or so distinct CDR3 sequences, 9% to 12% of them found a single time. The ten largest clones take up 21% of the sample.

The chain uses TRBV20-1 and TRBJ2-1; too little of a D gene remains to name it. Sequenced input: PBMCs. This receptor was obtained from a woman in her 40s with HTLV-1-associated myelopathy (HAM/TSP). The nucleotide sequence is TGCAGTGCTAGAGAACACCAGTCCTACAATGAGCAGTTCTTC. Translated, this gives CSAREHQSYNEQFF.